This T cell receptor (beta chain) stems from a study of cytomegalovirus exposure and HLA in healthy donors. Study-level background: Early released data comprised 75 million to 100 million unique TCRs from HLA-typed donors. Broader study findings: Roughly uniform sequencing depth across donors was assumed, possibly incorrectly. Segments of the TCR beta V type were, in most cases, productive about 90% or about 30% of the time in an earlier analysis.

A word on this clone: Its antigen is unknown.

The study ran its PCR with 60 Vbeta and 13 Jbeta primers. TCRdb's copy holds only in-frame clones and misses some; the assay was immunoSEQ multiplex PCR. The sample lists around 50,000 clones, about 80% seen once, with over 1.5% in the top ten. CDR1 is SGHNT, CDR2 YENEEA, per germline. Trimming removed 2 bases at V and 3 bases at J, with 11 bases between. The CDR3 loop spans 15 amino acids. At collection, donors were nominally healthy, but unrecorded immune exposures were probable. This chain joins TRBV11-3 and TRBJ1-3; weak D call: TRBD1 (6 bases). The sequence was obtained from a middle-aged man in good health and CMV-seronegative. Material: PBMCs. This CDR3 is CASSLQDRSGNTIYF. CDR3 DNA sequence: TGTGCCAGCAGCTTACAGGACAGAAGTGGAAACACCATATATTTT.